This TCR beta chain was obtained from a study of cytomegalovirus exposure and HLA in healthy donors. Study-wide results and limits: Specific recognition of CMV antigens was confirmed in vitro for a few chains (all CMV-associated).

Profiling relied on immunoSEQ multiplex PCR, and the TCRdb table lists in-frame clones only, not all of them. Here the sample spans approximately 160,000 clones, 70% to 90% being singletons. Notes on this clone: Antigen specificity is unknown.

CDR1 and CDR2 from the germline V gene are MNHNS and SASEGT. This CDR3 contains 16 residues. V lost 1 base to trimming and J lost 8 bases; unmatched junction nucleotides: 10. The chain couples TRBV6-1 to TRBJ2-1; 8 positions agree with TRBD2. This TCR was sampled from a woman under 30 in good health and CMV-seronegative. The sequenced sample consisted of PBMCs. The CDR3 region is CASSEEWLAGIDEQFF. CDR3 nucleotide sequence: TGTGCCAGCAGTGAAGAATGGCTAGCGGGCATCGATGAGCAGTTCTTC.